Below are 27 T cell receptor beta chains sequenced from a single sample in a study of long-term antiretroviral therapy in people with HIV. It was version v3.0 of the immunoSEQ assay that was run at survey level. Clones were sequenced by immunoSEQ multiplex PCR, and TCRdb holds only the in-frame ones, with some missing. Among almost 30,000 clones listed, 85% to 90% were seen once. The material sequenced was unsorted PBMCs, taken 3.2 years before starting antiretroviral therapy. These receptors originate from a man aged 45-60 years with HIV.

V usage is TRBV7-9 and J usage is TRBJ1-1; D unclear. V lost 0 bases, J lost 8 bases, and 7 bases lay in between. The V gene's germline CDR1 is SEHNR and CDR2 FQNEAQ (reference sequence). The CDR3 is 12 amino acids. The CDR3 DNA reads as TGTGCCAGCAGCTTAGCTTACTCAGAAGCTTTCTTT. Protein sequence: CASSLAYSEAFF.

The CDR3 reads CASSLTTQPQHF. DNA for the CDR3: TGCGCCAGCAGCTTAACGACCCAGCCCCAGCATTTT. The rearrangement links TRBV5-1 to TRBJ1-5; no definite D call. Trimming removed 2 bases from V and 7 bases from J, with 7 bases in between. The CDR3 runs 12 residues. Germline V CDR1 and CDR2: SGHRS, YFSETQ.

The chain links TRBV6-5 to TRBJ2-7; TRBD1 might be the D (6 bases). Trimming stripped 2 bases from V and 3 bases from J, with 14 bases between. Per germline, CDR1 MNHEY and CDR2 SVGAGI. There are 15 residues in the CDR3. The CDR3 DNA reads TGTGCCAGCAGTTACAATGGTGGACAGAGCTACGAGCAGTACTTC. Its translation is CASSYNGGQSYEQYF.

The gene calls are TRBV7-2 and TRBJ2-3; 10 nucleotides align to TRBD1. The trim removed 5 bases at V and 2 bases at J, leaving 7 bases unmatched. This CDR3 region has 16 residues. Germline V gene data show CDR1 as SGHTA and CDR2 as FQGNSA. The CDR3 region is CASSPRQGAYTDTQYF. As DNA, the CDR3 is TGTGCCAGCAGCCCAAGACAGGGGGCTTACACAGATACGCAGTATTTT.

The chain uses TRBV6-4 and TRBJ1-3; D is unresolved. Trimming shortened V by 4 bases and J by 0 bases, and 13 bases separated the two germline ends. Germline V gives CDR1 MRHNA, CDR2 SNTAGT. CDR3 length: 16 amino acids. In DNA form, the CDR3 reads TGTGCCAGCAGTGCAAGCTCCCACAGCTCTGGAAACACCATATATTTT. Translating gives CASSASSHSSGNTIYF.

The V call is TRBV5-1, the J call TRBJ2-5; D gene unclear. With 0 bases removed from V and 5 bases from J, the gap between germline ends came to 8 bases. In germline, CDR1 is SGHRS, CDR2 YFSETQ. This CDR3 has 13 amino acids. The DNA of the CDR3 is TGCGCCAGCAGCTTGGGGTCCTGGGAGACCCAGTACTTC. This gives the protein CASSLGSWETQYF.

This rearrangement joins TRBV5-1 to TRBJ2-3; 7 bases align to TRBD2. Germline V gives CDR1 SGHRS, CDR2 YFSETQ. The CDR3 is 16 residues long. J was trimmed by 1 base and V by 0 bases; bases with no gene match: 5. CDR3 in amino acids: CASSLVGGPGTDTQYF. CDR3 in DNA: TGCGCCAGCAGCTTGGTGGGAGGGCCGGGCACAGATACGCAGTATTTT. The full variable domain, completed using reference TRBV5-1 and TRBJ2-3, is KAGVTQTPRYLIKTRGQQVTLSCSPISGHRSVSWYQQTPGQGLQFLFEYFSETQRNKGNFPGRFSGRQFSNSRSEMNVSTLELGDSALYLCASSLVGGPGTDTQYFGPGTRLTVL.

As DNA, the CDR3 is TGTGCCAGCAGTTACTCGATTAGCCGACAGGGCTATGGCTACACCTTC. It codes for CASSYSISRQGYGYTF. V gene TRBV6-5 combines with J gene TRBJ1-2, with TRBD1 matching 7 bases. Germline-derived CDR1 and CDR2 are MNHEY and SVGAGI. The V segment lost 0 bases and the J segment 4 bases; nucleotides outside the gene matches: 8. There are 16 residues in the CDR3.

V is TRBV28 and J is TRBJ2-1; 7 positions agree with TRBD1. The CDR3 covers 13 residues. Germline trimming cut 8 bases from V and 7 bases from J; bases unmatched to any gene: 8. Per the germline V gene, CDR1 is MDHEN and CDR2 is SYDVKM. DNA of the CDR3: TGTGCCAGCCTTTTACAGGGGCCGAATGAGCAGTTCTTC. Protein product: CASLLQGPNEQFF.

The chain employs TRBV5-1 and TRBJ2-2; maybe TRBD1 (5 bases). Trimming took off 2 bases at V and 2 bases at J, with 10 bases between the two ends. Germline V gives CDR1 SGHRS, CDR2 YFSETQ. There are 15 residues in the CDR3. The DNA for the CDR3 is TGCGCCAGCAGCTTTCAGGGATCAAACACCGGGGAGCTGTTTTTT. This sequence encodes CASSFQGSNTGELFF.

The rearrangement uses TRBV6-5 and TRBJ1-5; D is perhaps TRBD1 (5 bases). The germline V gene encodes CDR1 MNHEY and CDR2 SVGAGI. The germline V and J ends were trimmed by 2 bases and 4 bases, with 9 bases remaining between them. The CDR3 spans 14 residues. CDR3 in amino acids: CASSYGGVNQPQHF. In DNA form, the CDR3 reads TGTGCCAGCAGTTACGGGGGTGTTAATCAGCCCCAGCATTTT.

V usage is TRBV30 and J usage is TRBJ1-1; D is unclear. Per germline, CDR1 GTSNPN and CDR2 SVGIG (reference sequence). The germline V and J ends were trimmed by 3 bases and 9 bases, with 20 bases remaining between them. This CDR3 contains 14 residues. The CDR3: CAWRTGITSRQAFF. The CDR3 nucleotides are TGTGCCTGGAGAACGGGGATCACATCCCGGCAAGCTTTCTTT. The full variable domain, with the rest looked up from reference TRBV30 and TRBJ1-1, is SQTIHQWPATLVQPVGSPLSLECTVEGTSNPNLYWYRQAAGRGLQLLFYSVGIGQISSEVPQNLSASRPQDRQFILSSKKLLLSDSGFYLCAWRTGITSRQAFFGQGTRLTVV.

The chain has TRBV1 and TRBJ1-5. TRBV1 has pseudogene status. The CDR3 length is 13 residues. CDR3 region: CTSSQVSNQPQHF. The CDR3 nucleotides are TGCACCAGCAGCCAAGTAAGCAATCAGCCCCAGCATTTT.

V gene TRBV5-1 combines with J gene TRBJ2-7; 8 positions agree with TRBD2. The CDR3 is 15 residues long. Germline-derived CDR1 and CDR2 are SGHRS and YFSETQ. V dropped 0 bases and J dropped 2; count of bases not matched to a gene: 4. CDR3: CASSLGLARTYEQYF. In DNA, the CDR3 is TGCGCCAGCAGCTTGGGACTAGCGAGAACCTACGAGCAGTACTTC.

The chain is built from TRBV10-2 and TRBJ1-3, with 7 bases lining up with TRBD1. There are 16 residues in the CDR3. V dropped 2 bases and J dropped 0; count of bases not matched to a gene: 4. Germline CDR1 reads WSHSY; CDR2 reads SAAADI. The CDR3 sequence: CASSEDGTASGNTIYF. For the CDR3, the DNA is TGCGCCAGCAGTGAGGATGGGACAGCCTCTGGAAACACCATATATTTT.

The rearrangement links TRBV5-1 to TRBJ2-1; the D gene is possibly TRBD1 (5 bases). Germline loops: CDR1 SGHRS, CDR2 YFSETQ. The CDR3 runs 15 residues. The germline V and J ends were trimmed by 0 bases and 5 bases, with 12 bases remaining between them. Written as DNA, the CDR3 is TGCGCCAGCAGCTTGGTTCCTGGCAGGGACAATGAGCAGTTCTTC. This gives the protein CASSLVPGRDNEQFF.

The V and J genes are TRBV11-3 and TRBJ2-1, with D possibly being TRBD2 (6 bases). This CDR3 comprises 15 residues. Germline CDR1 and CDR2: SGHNT and YENEEA. Trimming removed 5 bases from V and 7 bases from J, with 18 bases in between. CDR3 nucleotides: TGTGCCAGCAGCCCCGGGGGTATCAATGGGAATGAGCAGTTCTTC. Translation: CASSPGGINGNEQFF.

The chain employs TRBV5-1 and TRBJ1-2; 9 bases agree with TRBD1. J was trimmed by 3 bases and V by 4 bases; bases with no gene match: 4. CDR3 length: 14 amino acids. The germline gives CDR1 SGHRS, CDR2 YFSETQ. CDR3 loop: CASSVRTGDYGYTF. Written as DNA, the CDR3 is TGCGCCAGCAGCGTACGGACAGGGGACTATGGCTACACCTTC.

The chain employs TRBV10-1 and TRBJ2-7, with a possible D match to TRBD2 (5 bases). The germline V gene encodes CDR1 WNHNN and CDR2 SYGVQD (reference sequence). This CDR3 region has 14 residues. Trimming took 4 bases from V and 3 from J, leaving 13 bases between them. For the CDR3, the DNA is TGCGCCAGCAGTGCTGAGGGCACCCTCTACGAGCAGTACTTC. As protein: CASSAEGTLYEQYF.

The V call is TRBV6-6, the J call TRBJ2-7; 8 nucleotides agree with TRBD1. This CDR3 spans 15 amino acids. V lost 5 bases, J lost 2 bases, and 8 bases stayed unmatched. Looked up from germline, CDR1 is MNHNY and CDR2 is SVGAGI (reference sequence). CDR3 sequence reads: CASSTGTGVPYEQYF. Written as DNA, the CDR3 is TGTGCCAGCAGTACGGGGACAGGTGTGCCCTACGAGCAGTACTTC.

CDR3: CAWSPKETQYF. CDR3 coding DNA: TGTGCCTGGAGCCCGAAGGAGACCCAGTACTTC. This chain joins TRBV30 and TRBJ2-5; D gene ambiguous. Germline CDR1 GTSNPN, CDR2 SVGIG (reference sequence). CDR3 length: 11 residues. Trimming removed 3 bases at V and 5 bases at J, with 7 bases between.

This clone is medium-sized within its sample. The rearrangement uses TRBV27 and TRBJ2-7; possibly TRBD1 for D (6 bases). Germline V gives CDR1 MNHEY, CDR2 SMNVEV (reference sequence). This CDR3 spans 14 amino acids. Trimming took 3 bases from V and 6 from J, leaving 15 bases between them. This CDR3 reads CASSFQGPRGEQYF. CDR3 nucleotides: TGTGCCAGCAGTTTTCAGGGTCCCAGGGGCGAGCAGTACTTC.

The gene calls are TRBV18 and TRBJ2-7, with 7 bases matching TRBD2. Germline CDR1 KGHSH, CDR2 LQKENI. This CDR3 has 16 residues. Trimming at V came to 6 bases and at J to 0 bases, leaving 11 bases not matched to a gene. The CDR3 DNA reads as TGTGCCAGCTCGCGATCGAGGCGGGAGAGCTCCTACGAGCAGTACTTC. It codes for CASSRSRRESSYEQYF.

This chain uses TRBV28 with TRBJ2-4; D is unresolved. The germline V gene has CDR1 MDHEN and CDR2 SYDVKM. CDR3 length: 15 residues. Between the trimmed V and J ends, which lost 4 bases and 0 bases, there was a span of 10 bases. Here the CDR3 reads CASSSPLGAKNIQYF. The CDR3 DNA is TGTGCCAGCAGTTCCCCTCTAGGAGCCAAAAACATTCAGTACTTC.

This chain links TRBV9 with TRBJ1-2; D ambiguous. V lost 2 bases and J lost 0, with 14 bases in between. The CDR3 length is 16 residues. Germline CDR1 SGDLS, CDR2 YYNGEE. CDR3 nucleotide sequence: TGTGCCAGCAGCGTGGCGGCCACCACAGCTAACTATGGCTACACCTTC. Translating it yields CASSVAATTANYGYTF.

The chain carries TRBV19 and TRBJ2-4; the D gene is possibly TRBD1 (5 bases). Between the trimmed V and J ends, which lost 3 bases and 0 bases, there was a span of 9 bases. Germline V gene data show CDR1 as LNHDA and CDR2 as SQIVND (reference sequence). This CDR3 spans 15 amino acids. The chain's CDR3 is CASSIGRVAKNIQYF. The CDR3, as DNA: TGTGCCAGTAGTATTGGCAGGGTAGCCAAAAACATTCAGTACTTC.

This rearrangement joins TRBV27 to TRBJ2-7; D is unresolved. Trimming removed 6 bases from V and 6 bases from J, with 15 bases in between. Germline V gene sequence: CDR1 MNHEY, CDR2 SMNVEV (reference sequence). The CDR3 covers 13 residues. This CDR3 is CASSRYVTGEQYF. As DNA, the CDR3 is TGTGCCAGCAGCAGGTATGTCACGGGCGAGCAGTACTTC.